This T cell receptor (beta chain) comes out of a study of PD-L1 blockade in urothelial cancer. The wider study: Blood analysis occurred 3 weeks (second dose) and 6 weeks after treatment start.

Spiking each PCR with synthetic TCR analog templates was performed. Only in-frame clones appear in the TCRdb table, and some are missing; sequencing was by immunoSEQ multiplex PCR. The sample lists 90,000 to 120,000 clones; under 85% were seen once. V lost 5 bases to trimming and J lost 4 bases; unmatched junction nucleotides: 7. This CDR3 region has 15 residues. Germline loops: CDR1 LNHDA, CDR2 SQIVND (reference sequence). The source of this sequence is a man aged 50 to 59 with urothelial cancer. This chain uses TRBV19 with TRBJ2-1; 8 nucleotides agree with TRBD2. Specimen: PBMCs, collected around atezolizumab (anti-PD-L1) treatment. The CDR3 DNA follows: TGTGCCAGTAGTTTCCAAGGCGGGAGGTACAATGAGCAGTTCTTC. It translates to CASSFQGGRYNEQFF.